What follows describes a single T cell receptor (beta chain). TCRdb keeps only in-frame clones here, not all; method: immunoSEQ multiplex PCR. The sample shows about 89,000 clones, about 91% of them seen only once. These data come from a study of blood T cell repertoires in COVID-19. Germline V gene sequence: CDR1 SGHRS, CDR2 YFSETQ. J gave up 3 bases and V 5 bases, and 5 bases lay outside the gene matches. This CDR3 contains 14 residues. The sample was peripheral blood. V usage is TRBV5-1 and J usage is TRBJ1-3; 7 bases map to TRBD1. The TCR comes from a man between 60 and 75 years old with acute or convalescent COVID-19. CDR3 nucleotides: TGCGCCAGCAGGAAGACAGGGAGTGGAAACACCATATATTTT. Its protein product is CASRKTGSGNTIYF. Full variable domain (outside the CDR3, taken from reference TRBV5-1 and TRBJ1-3): KAGVTQTPRYLIKTRGQQVTLSCSPISGHRSVSWYQQTPGQGLQFLFEYFSETQRNKGNFPGRFSGRQFSNSRSEMNVSTLELGDSALYLCASRKTGSGNTIYFGEGSWLTVV.